This T cell receptor beta chain was retrieved from a study of graft-versus-host responses after intestinal transplantation. Overall study: Each patient got anti-thymocyte globulin induction, then tacrolimus and steroids for approximately 3 years. Study-wide findings and caveats: GvH clones were identified in recipient marrow, with some first appearing in ileum or blood. Researchers found peak circulating GvH clone levels linked to early post-transplant HvG declines.

TCRdb's table, derived via immunoSEQ multiplex PCR, lists solely in-frame clones and lacks some. The sample holds 150,000 or so clones, around nine tenths seen once. Comments on this clone: Antigen specificity is unknown.

From germline, CDR1 is SGHVS and CDR2 FNYEAQ. V lost 5 bases, J lost 8 bases, and 11 bases stayed unmatched. The CDR3 runs to 14 residues. Here the sequenced sample was unstimulated CD4+ T cells sorted from spleen or lymph node cells, taken before intestinal transplant. This TCR was recovered from a human donor who received an intestinal transplant. The chain recombines TRBV7-6 with TRBJ1-2, with 7 bases fitting TRBD1. This chain's CDR3 is CASSLGTAGEGYTF. The CDR3, as DNA: TGTGCCAGCAGCCTTGGGACAGCTGGAGAGGGCTACACCTTC.